The 14 T cell receptor beta chains below all came from one sample that was sequenced in a study of T cells in Graves' hyperthyroidism and ophthalmopathy. There were TCR beta CDR3 regions amplified from RNA transcripts. The HTBI primer set served for first-round RT-PCR of the TCR CDR3. MiXCR, run by TCRdb on the multiplex PCR reads, gives a single entry per CDR3 protein. The data hold under 350,000 distinct CDR3 sequences, with 15% to 20% observed a single time. The sequencing sample was made of blood. Receptors were obtained from a woman aged 50 to 60 with Graves' hyperthyroidism.

This clonotype occurred a few times. The gene calls are TRBV18 and TRBJ2-3; 10 bases match TRBD1. V lost 3 bases to trimming and J lost 0 bases; unmatched junction nucleotides: 6. Germline CDR1 and CDR2: KGHSH and LQKENI. This CDR3 region has 17 residues. CDR3 sequence reads: CASSPFGQGVSTDTQYF. The CDR3 region has the DNA TGTGCCAGCTCACCGTTTGGACAGGGGGTGAGCACAGATACGCAGTATTTT.

This chain links TRBV5-1 with TRBJ2-1; 8 positions match TRBD2. Germline CDR1 and CDR2: SGHRS and YFSETQ. The CDR3 consists of 15 residues. V shed 2 bases, J shed 6 bases, and the junction held 7 bases outside the gene matches. Here the CDR3 reads CASSLGAGVPNEQFF. DNA of the CDR3: TGCGCCAGCAGCTTAGGAGCGGGGGTGCCCAATGAGCAGTTCTTC. The variable domain in full, completed from reference TRBV5-1 and TRBJ2-1, reads KAGVTQTPRYLIKTRGQQVTLSCSPISGHRSVSWYQQTPGQGLQFLFEYFSETQRNKGNFPGRFSGRQFSNSRSEMNVSTLELGDSALYLCASSLGAGVPNEQFFGPGTRLTVL.

To note about this clonotype: A read error is possible here, since a much larger clone lies one base away. The V and J genes are TRBV28 and TRBJ2-7; 7 bases are shared with TRBD2. This CDR3 is built from 15 residues. Germline CDR1 and CDR2: MDHEN and SYDVKM. In DNA, the CDR3 is TGTGCCAGCAGTTTATCGGCGGGAGACCCCTACGGGCAGTACTTC. As protein: CASSLSAGDPYGQYF. Filled out from reference TRBV28 and TRBJ2-7, the complete variable domain reads DVKVTQSSRYLVKRTGEKVFLECVQDMDHENMFWYRQDPGLGLRLIYFSYDVKMKEKGDIPEGYSVSREKKERFSLILESASTNQTSMYLCASSLSAGDPYGQYFGPGTRLTVT.

The gene calls are TRBV10-2 and TRBJ1-4, with D uncertain. This CDR3 contains 15 residues. V dropped 2 bases and J dropped 8 bases, with 15 bases sitting between them. CDR1 is WSHSY and CDR2 is SAAADI in the germline V gene. The CDR3 sequence: CASSEGPDPYEKLFF. The DNA of the CDR3 is TGCGCCAGCAGTGAGGGCCCTGATCCCTACGAAAAACTGTTTTTT.

The chain is built from TRBV12-5 and TRBJ2-1, with D unclear. The CDR3 has 11 amino acids. From germline, CDR1 is LGHNT and CDR2 FRNRAP. The germline V and J ends were trimmed by 6 bases and 10 bases, with 10 bases remaining between them. As DNA, the CDR3 is TGTGCTAGTGGGCTCCTCGCCGAGCAGTTCTTC. Translation: CASGLLAEQFF.

This clonotype was observed a single time. The chain carries TRBV19 and TRBJ2-7; D unclear. V was clipped by 4 bases and J by 1 base, with 11 bases between them. Looked up from germline, CDR1 is LNHDA and CDR2 is SQIVND (reference sequence). The CDR3 is 14 amino acids. The CDR3 spells CASSTGDLSYEQYF. The CDR3 DNA reads TGTGCCAGTAGTACGGGCGACTTATCCTACGAGCAGTACTTC.

V gene TRBV20-1 combines with J gene TRBJ1-6; 7 nucleotides agree with TRBD1. Germline V gene lookup returns CDR1 DFQATT and CDR2 SNEGSKA (reference sequence). Losses at the gene ends were 2 bases for V and 7 bases for J; bases not matched to a gene: 14. The CDR3 extends over 17 amino acids. The CDR3 bases are TGCAGTGCTAGAAACCCACTAGAGGGGGCGTTGAATTCACCCCTCCACTTT. Its protein product is CSARNPLEGALNSPLHF.

The gene calls are TRBV29-1 and TRBJ1-1; possible D gene TRBD1, 6 bases. The CDR3 length is 12 residues. CDR1 SQVTM and CDR2 ANQGSEA come from the germline V gene. The V gene lost 6 bases and the J gene lost 0 bases, with 8 bases spanning the gap. CDR3 coding DNA: TGCAGCGTGGAGGGGGTGAACACTGAAGCTTTCTTT. Translated, it gives CSVEGVNTEAFF.

The rearrangement joins TRBV6-2 or TRBV6-3 to TRBJ2-7, with 7 bases lining up with TRBD1. Per the germline V gene, CDR1 is MNHEY and CDR2 is SVGEGT. After removal of 5 bases from V and 3 bases from J, the junction contained 7 bases not matched to a gene. This CDR3 region has 14 residues. The CDR3 sequence is CASSITYRGYEQYV. In nucleotides, the CDR3 is TGTGCCAGCAGTATCACTTACAGGGGCTACGAGCAGTACGTC.

This clonotype was counted between two and nine times. This rearrangement joins TRBV20-1 to TRBJ2-5, with 10 bases lining up with TRBD2. V lost 4 bases to trimming and J lost 5 bases; unmatched junction nucleotides: 13. Germline V lookup: CDR1 DFQATT, CDR2 SNEGSKA (reference sequence). The CDR3 is made up of 16 amino acids. CDR3 sequence: CSATPGAGGPSETQYF. The CDR3 region has the DNA TGCAGTGCTACTCCCGGAGCGGGAGGGCCCTCCGAGACCCAGTACTTC.

This rearrangement joins TRBV20-1 to TRBJ2-7, with TRBD2 matching 8 bases. The CDR3 has 14 residues. Germline values: CDR1 DFQATT, CDR2 SNEGSKA (reference sequence). The trim removed 3 bases at V and 4 bases at J, leaving 8 bases unmatched. The CDR3 here is CSARDGAGGYEQYF. The CDR3 nucleotides are TGCAGTGCTAGGGACGGTGCGGGAGGTTACGAGCAGTACTTC.

The V and J genes are TRBV9 and TRBJ2-5; the match to TRBD2 covers 7 bases. Trimming removed 3 bases from V and 4 bases from J; junction bases left unmatched: 9. The CDR3 is made up of 15 amino acids. CDR1 SGDLS and CDR2 YYNGEE come from the germline V gene. The CDR3 sequence: CASSAGGGAGETQYF. The CDR3 DNA sequence: TGTGCCAGCAGCGCGGGGGGAGGGGCGGGAGAGACCCAGTACTTC.

With regard to this clonotype: Being one base from a much bigger clone, this may be a read error. The V gene is TRBV2, the J gene TRBJ2-3; D is unclear. Trimming stripped 8 bases from V and 0 bases from J, with 12 bases between. From germline, CDR1 is SNHLY and CDR2 FYNNEI. The CDR3 has 14 residues. The CDR3 sequence: CASDWALSTDTQYF. Written as DNA, the CDR3 is TGTGCCAGCGATTGGGCACTTAGCACAGATACGCAGTATTTT.

This clonotype was counted a single time. This chain links TRBV6-1 with TRBJ1-5, with D tentatively TRBD1 (6 bases). Germline CDR1 MNHNS, CDR2 SASEGT. Trimming removed 6 bases from V and 1 base from J, with 13 bases in between. This CDR3 has 15 residues. CDR3 sequence: CASRPGTRSNQPQHF. DNA for the CDR3: TGTGCCAGCAGACCCGGGACACGCAGCAATCAGCCCCAGCATTTT.